Below are 20 T cell receptor beta chains sequenced from a single sample in a study of CD8+CD57+ T cells in acquired aplastic anemia. Patients chosen for sequencing had shown CD8+CD57+ cell expansion by flow cytometry. It was genomic DNA that served as the template for profiling TCR beta VDJ and CDR3. Via MiXCR, TCRdb re-called the reads, giving one row per CDR3 protein. The sample holds approximately 170,000 distinct CDR3 sequences; more than 45% are singletons and the top ten take under 3.5%. The sequenced material came from sorted CD4+, CD8+, or CD8+CD57+ T cells (not recorded which) from PBMCs. The receptors here all came from a human donor with aplastic anemia.

This clonotype appeared many times. J is TRBJ2-5 and V is TRBV19; 10 bases align to TRBD2. Germline V gene sequence: CDR1 LNHDA, CDR2 SQIVND (reference sequence). The CDR3 has 18 amino acids. V lost 11 bases, J lost 4 bases, and 22 bases stayed unmatched. CDR3 region: CALQAPGLATQQLETQYF. As DNA, the CDR3 is TGTGCCCTCCAAGCCCCGGGACTAGCGACACAGCAACTAGAGACCCAGTACTTC.

In regard to this clonotype: The junction departs from germline at one end; a sequencing error may be responsible. The V gene is TRBV10-3, the J gene TRBJ1-1, with D perhaps TRBD1 (5 bases). CDR3 size: 13 residues. Per the germline V gene, CDR1 is ENHRY and CDR2 is SYGVKD. Here the CDR3 reads CASSYAGRTEAFF. CDR3 nucleotides: TGTGCCAGCAGTTATGCGGGGCGGACTGAAGCTTTCTTT.

The chain has TRBV7-3 and TRBJ2-7, with D hard to call. There are 10 residues in the CDR3. Per the germline V gene, CDR1 is SGHTA and CDR2 is FQGTGA. As DNA, the CDR3 is TGCGCCAGCAGCCAAGCACGGCAGTACGTC. Protein product: CASSQARQYV.

The chain links TRBV2 to TRBJ2-3; possibly TRBD2 for D (6 bases). CDR1 is SNHLY, CDR2 FYNNEI, per germline. The CDR3 length is 16 residues. Trimming took off 2 bases at V and 0 bases at J, with 12 bases between the two ends. The CDR3 reads CASSEMRGLSTDTQYF. CDR3 coding DNA: TGTGCCAGCAGTGAAATGCGGGGCCTTAGCACAGATACGCAGTATTTT.

The V gene is TRBV3-1, the J gene TRBJ1-1; 7 bases fit TRBD1. The CDR3 extends over 13 amino acids. The germline CDR1 and CDR2 sequences are LGHDT and YNNKEL (reference sequence). V lost 4 bases to trimming and J lost 11 bases; unmatched junction nucleotides: 10. The CDR3 DNA reads as TGTGCCAGCAGCCGAGACCCCTCAGGGGGTGCTTTCTTT. It codes for CASSRDPSGGAFF.

Notes on this clonotype: This may be a read error, as it is one base from a much larger clone. The J gene is TRBJ2-3, the V gene TRBV4-1; perhaps TRBD1 as D (5 bases). The DNA end is a closer match to TRBJ1-5, so the J assignment may be wrong. CDR3 length: 14 residues. The germline V gene has CDR1 MGHRA and CDR2 YSYEKL. CDR3 DNA: TGCGCCAGCAGCCGGGACCGTTACACAGATACGCAGCATTTT. Its translation is CASSRDRYTDTQHF.

Many counts were recorded for this clonotype. This sequence joins TRBV7-9 and TRBJ1-2, with a weak D call TRBD1 (5 bases). V dropped 1 base and J dropped 4 bases, with 10 bases sitting between them. The CDR3 runs to 14 residues. The germline V gene has CDR1 SEHNR and CDR2 FQNEAQ (reference sequence). The CDR3 region has the DNA TGTGCCAGCAGCTTAGGGGGGGTAACCTATGGCTACACCTTC. This sequence encodes CASSLGGVTYGYTF.

Many counts were recorded for this clonotype. The rearrangement joins TRBV6-1 to TRBJ1-4, with D possibly matching TRBD1 (6 bases). The CDR3 has 16 amino acids. CDR1 and CDR2 (germline): MNHNS, SASEGT. Trimming took off 3 bases at V and 7 bases at J, with 18 bases between the two ends. The DNA for the CDR3 is TGTGCCAGCAGTGAGCAGATGGGGAGGGGGAGTGAAAAACTGTTTTTT. This gives the protein CASSEQMGRGSEKLFF.

The V and J genes are TRBV7-9 and TRBJ1-2, with TRBD1 matching 9 bases. Germline V lookup: CDR1 SEHNR, CDR2 FQNEAQ (reference sequence). The CDR3 sequence is 14 residues long. V was clipped by 5 bases and J by 4 bases; unmatched bases: 5. Here the CDR3 DNA reads TGTGCCAGCAGCCGACAGGGGGTCGCCTATGGCTACACCTTC. Translating gives CASSRQGVAYGYTF.

Points on this clonotype: A much larger clone differs by one base, so this may be a read error. The chain joins TRBV5-4 to TRBJ2-3; D remains ambiguous. The CDR3 runs to 12 residues. The V end lost 4 bases, the J end lost 10 bases, and 13 bases lay between the germline ends. The V gene's germline CDR1 is SGHNT and CDR2 YYREEE (reference sequence). CDR3 DNA sequence: TGTGCCAGCAGCGGCTGGGAAGCCCCGCAGTATTTT. It specifies CASSGWEAPQYF.

The table lists this clonotype with many counts. The chain has TRBV7-2 and TRBJ1-5; 10 bases align to TRBD1. This CDR3 has 15 amino acids. V trimming: 5 bases; J trimming: 5 bases; junction bases outside the gene matches: 6. The V gene's germline CDR1 is SGHTA and CDR2 FQGNSA. CDR3 DNA: TGTGCCAGCAGCCGGGGACAGGGGTCTTATCAGCCCCAGCATTTT. Translating gives CASSRGQGSYQPQHF.

V and J are TRBV10-3 and TRBJ1-4, with 8 bases fitting TRBD1. The CDR3 is 13 amino acids. Losses at the gene ends were 5 bases for V and 10 bases for J; bases not matched to a gene: 6. Germline values: CDR1 ENHRY, CDR2 SYGVKD. CDR3 nucleotide sequence: TGTGCCATCAGTCAACAGGGGACAGGAAAACTGTTTTTT. Its protein is CAISQQGTGKLFF.

There are many counts of this clonotype. The chain combines TRBV6-5 with TRBJ1-2, with D perhaps matching TRBD1 (6 bases). The length of the CDR3 is 13 residues. Trimming pared 6 bases from V and 8 bases from J, leaving 16 bases between. CDR1 is MNHEY and CDR2 is SVGAGI in the germline V gene. CDR3 amino acids: CASRYKGGNGYTF. CDR3 bases: TGTGCCAGCAGATATAAGGGGGGGAACGGCTACACCTTC.

The chain has TRBV6-5 and TRBJ1-6; D might be TRBD1 (6 bases). Germline V CDR1 and CDR2: MNHEY, SVGAGI. The CDR3 runs 14 residues. Trimming stripped 2 bases from V and 8 bases from J, with 10 bases between. CDR3 amino acids: CASSYVQGDSPLHF. CDR3 in DNA: TGTGCCAGCAGTTACGTACAGGGAGATTCACCCCTCCACTTT.

This clonotype occurred many times. The chain carries TRBV3-1 and TRBJ1-2; D not certain. The CDR3 contains 13 residues. V was clipped by 1 base and J by 2 bases, with 5 bases between them. Germline CDR1 is LGHDT and CDR2 is YNNKEL (reference sequence). CDR3 amino acids: CASSQVTNYGYTF. For the CDR3, the DNA is TGTGCCAGCAGCCAAGTGACGAACTATGGCTACACCTTC.

This clonotype came up many times. This chain connects TRBV4-3 to TRBJ1-1; D might be TRBD1 (5 bases). V was clipped by 5 bases and J by 2 bases, with 12 bases between them. There are 14 residues in the CDR3. Germline V gene lookup returns CDR1 LGHNA and CDR2 YSLEER. CDR3 amino acids: CASSERDGNTEAFF. CDR3 coding DNA: TGCGCCAGCAGCGAAAGGGACGGTAACACTGAAGCTTTCTTT.

This clonotype was seen more than once but under ten times. This chain connects TRBV4-2 to TRBJ2-3; 12 bases align to TRBD1. The J segment lost 6 bases and the V segment lost 3 bases, leaving 10 bases of the junction unmatched. Germline-derived CDR1 and CDR2 are LGHNA and YNFKEQ. The CDR3 is 17 residues long. The CDR3 loop reads CASSQGQGAIVGDTQYF. CDR3 nucleotide sequence: TGTGCCAGCAGCCAGGGACAGGGGGCTATTGTGGGGGATACGCAGTATTTT.

This clonotype was picked up one time. The chain recombines TRBV15 with TRBJ2-7; 7 nucleotides line up with TRBD2. Germline V gene sequence: CDR1 LNHNV, CDR2 YYDKDF (reference sequence). The CDR3 totals 15 residues. The V gene end was trimmed by 6 bases and the J gene end by 7 bases; junction bases not matched to a gene: 15. The CDR3 protein is CATSTGGSSYNEQYV. The CDR3 DNA reads TGTGCCACCAGTACTGGCGGGAGCTCCTACAATGAGCAGTACGTC.

This clonotype was seen at least ten times. J is TRBJ1-4 and V is TRBV6-5; D is ambiguous. CDR1 is MNHEY, CDR2 SVGAGI, per germline. Trimming took 0 bases from V and 0 from J, leaving 8 bases between them. The CDR3 contains 16 residues. The CDR3 loop is CASSYSTLTTNEKLFF. The CDR3 DNA sequence: TGTGCCAGCAGTTACTCGACCCTTACAACTAATGAAAAACTGTTTTTT.

This clonotype was picked up many times. It may be a read error: a sequence one base away is much more abundant. The V and J genes are TRBV7-6 and TRBJ2-7, with a possible D match to TRBD1 (6 bases). The CDR3 is 12 amino acids. Looked up from germline, CDR1 is SGHVS and CDR2 is FNYEAQ. CDR3 sequence (DNA): TGTGTCAGCAGTCGAACAGGGCGCGAGCAGTACGTC. Translating gives CVSSRTGREQYV.